These 10 T cell receptor beta chains originate from one sample sequenced in a study of blood T cell repertoires in COVID-19. The table came from immunoSEQ multiplex PCR; TCRdb's copy has only in-frame clones and leaves some out. Of some 220,000 clones listed, approximately 91% are singletons. Sequencing was done on a sample of peripheral blood. Source of these receptors: a man in his thirties or forties with COVID-19, enrolled during active disease.

The chain carries TRBV7-2 and TRBJ2-3, with 7 positions matching TRBD1. V shed 5 bases, J shed 5 bases, and the junction held 7 bases outside the gene matches. The CDR3 is made up of 14 amino acids. The germline V gene encodes CDR1 SGHTA and CDR2 FQGNSA. In DNA form, the CDR3 reads TGTGCCAGCAGCCGCACAGGGGTGTTAGATACGCAGTATTTT. Its translation is CASSRTGVLDTQYF.

The rearrangement links TRBV9 to TRBJ2-2, with TRBD2 as a possible D gene (7 bases). The CDR3 length is 16 residues. Germline lookup yields CDR1 SGDLS and CDR2 YYNGEE. The V and J ends lost 3 bases and 9 bases respectively, with 21 bases between them. CDR3 residues: CASSGEGVTRRRELFF. In DNA, the CDR3 is TGTGCCAGCAGCGGGGAGGGGGTGACTCGCAGACGGGAGCTGTTTTTT.

The chain combines TRBV12-3 or TRBV12-4 with TRBJ1-2; 8 bases map to TRBD1. There are 13 residues in the CDR3. J lost 2 bases, V lost 6 bases, and 2 bases had no gene match. CDR3 DNA sequence: TGTGCCAGCAGAGGACAGGGAAACTATGGCTACACCTTC. Translation gives CASRGQGNYGYTF.

The gene calls are TRBV7-9 and TRBJ2-1; 8 bases are shared with TRBD2. Germline CDR1 reads SEHNR; CDR2 reads FQNEAQ (reference sequence). The junction had 7 bases not matched to a gene; V was cut back by 2 bases and J by 7 bases. The CDR3 consists of 15 residues. For the CDR3, the DNA is TGTGCCAGCAGCTTAAAGACTAGCGAACTGAATGAGCAGTTCTTC. Its translation is CASSLKTSELNEQFF. The full variable domain, with the rest looked up from reference TRBV7-9 and TRBJ2-1, is DTGVSQNPRHKITKRGQNVTFRCDPISEHNRLYWYRQTLGQGPEFLTYFQNEAQLEKSRLLSDRFSAERPKGSFSTLEIQRTEQGDSAMYLCASSLKTSELNEQFFGPGTRLTVL.

In its sample, this clone was seen once. This chain connects TRBV28 to TRBJ2-7; 12 positions agree with TRBD2. The J segment lost 3 bases and the V segment lost 3 bases, leaving 12 bases of the junction unmatched. Per germline, CDR1 MDHEN and CDR2 SYDVKM. The CDR3 contains 18 residues. CDR3 amino acids: CASSLLIFGGLAGYEQYF. In DNA form, the CDR3 reads TGTGCCAGCAGTTTGTTGATCTTTGGGGGACTAGCGGGCTACGAGCAGTACTTC.

The rearrangement uses TRBV6-2 or TRBV6-3 and TRBJ2-7; D is possibly TRBD1 (6 bases). The CDR3 sequence is 13 residues long. The ends were cut back, 5 bases at V and 8 bases at J, with 16 bases in the middle. Germline CDR1 and CDR2: MNHEY and SVGEGT. CDR3 sequence: CASSTGTFGQQYF. The CDR3 bases are TGTGCCAGCAGTACCGGGACATTCGGTCAGCAGTACTTC.

This clone was recorded once. The J gene is TRBJ2-3, the V gene TRBV19, with D hard to call. The ends were cut back, 6 bases at V and 2 bases at J, with 15 bases in the middle. CDR1 and CDR2 from the germline V gene are LNHDA and SQIVND (reference sequence). The CDR3 runs to 15 residues. The CDR3 loop is CASSQLNSNTDTQYF. CDR3 bases: TGTGCCAGTAGCCAACTAAACTCCAACACAGATACGCAGTATTTT.

This sequence joins TRBV27 and TRBJ1-1; TRBD1 agrees at 9 bases. The germline V gene encodes CDR1 MNHEY and CDR2 SMNVEV (reference sequence). Trimming at V came to 3 bases and at J to 3 bases, leaving 5 bases not matched to a gene. The CDR3 covers 15 residues. The CDR3 region is CASSLIQGADTEAFF. The CDR3 nucleotides read TGTGCCAGCAGTTTGATACAGGGGGCTGACACTGAAGCTTTCTTT.

In DNA, the CDR3 is TGCGCCAGCACGAGTATAGGGACAGGGTATGGCTACACCTTC. Protein product: CASTSIGTGYGYTF. The rearrangement links TRBV4-1 to TRBJ1-2; 9 nucleotides line up with TRBD1. The CDR3 totals 14 residues. Germline values: CDR1 MGHRA, CDR2 YSYEKL. V shed 7 bases, J shed 5 bases, and the junction held 8 bases outside the gene matches.

The chain carries TRBV7-9 and TRBJ2-7, with 8 nucleotides matching TRBD1. This CDR3 has 12 residues. J lost 10 bases, V lost 5 bases, and 7 bases had no gene match. Per germline, CDR1 SEHNR and CDR2 FQNEAQ (reference sequence). The CDR3 region has the DNA TGTGCCAGCAGCCCAGACAGGGGAGATCAGTACTTC. Residues: CASSPDRGDQYF.